The 10 T cell receptor beta chains below come from one sample, sequenced in a study of T-cell reconstitution after alpha-beta-depleted transplantation in children (dated by TCRdb to about 2016). Library construction relied on PCR. Data came from an Illumina HiSeq 2500. TCR library preparation used molecular barcoding, with unique molecular identifiers applied to normalize quantification of the TCRbeta repertoire. The public reads were reprocessed in TCRdb via fastp at Q25 and MiXCR, keeping in-frame beta chains. Rows merge per CDR3 protein into single entries with the most common DNA and genes. This sample lists 350,000 to 450,000 distinct CDR3 sequences; roughly 20% were detected once. The ten largest clones add up to 3.8% of the sample. Sequencing used PBMCs from the stem cell graft donor, obtained from the stem cell graft. The receptors shown here come from a human donor who donated a stem cell graft to a child with acute myeloid leukemia.

This clonotype was seen many times. The rearrangement joins TRBV12-3 or TRBV12-4 to TRBJ2-1; TRBD1 is a possible D gene (6 bases). The CDR3 consists of 14 residues. Between the trimmed V and J ends, which lost 6 bases and 0 bases, there was a span of 9 bases. This CDR3 reads CASRTDSSYNEQFF. Written as DNA, the CDR3 is TGTGCCAGCAGGACGGACAGCTCCTACAATGAGCAGTTCTTC.

This sequence joins TRBV7-9 and TRBJ1-4, with 9 bases fitting TRBD1. Germline V gives CDR1 SEHNR, CDR2 FQNEAQ (reference sequence). Germline trimming cut 3 bases from V and 8 bases from J; bases unmatched to any gene: 1. CDR3 length: 13 amino acids. The CDR3 loop is CASSFGTGEKLFF. As DNA, the CDR3 is TGTGCCAGCAGCTTTGGGACAGGGGAAAAACTGTTTTTT. Based on the CDR3 plus reference TRBV7-9 and TRBJ1-4, the full variable domain is DTGVSQNPRHKITKRGQNVTFRCDPISEHNRLYWYRQTLGQGPEFLTYFQNEAQLEKSRLLSDRFSAERPKGSFSTLEIQRTEQGDSAMYLCASSFGTGEKLFFGSGTQLSVL.

This clonotype was counted at least ten times. The rearrangement links TRBV20-1 to TRBJ1-3; weak D call: TRBD1 (5 bases). V was clipped by 3 bases and J by 16 bases, with 19 bases between them. Germline loops: CDR1 DFQATT, CDR2 SNEGSKA (reference sequence). This CDR3 region has 12 residues. CDR3 bases: TGCAGTGCTAGCGACCCCCAGGGTTTTGTGTATTTT. It codes for CSASDPQGFVYF.

The rearrangement links TRBV20-1 to TRBJ2-5; 8 bases line up with TRBD2. This CDR3 spans 14 amino acids. The V and J ends lost 2 bases and 6 bases, in that order; junction bases with no gene match: 8. The germline gives CDR1 DFQATT, CDR2 SNEGSKA (reference sequence). CDR3 sequence: CSARQASGLQTQYF. For the CDR3, the DNA is TGCAGTGCTAGACAGGCTAGCGGGTTGCAGACCCAGTACTTC.

In this sample, this clonotype turned up a few times. This chain links TRBV9 with TRBJ2-1; D might be TRBD2 (6 bases). Per germline, CDR1 SGDLS and CDR2 YYNGEE. Trimming stripped 7 bases from V and 10 bases from J, with 21 bases between. The CDR3 sequence is 14 residues long. In DNA, the CDR3 is TGTGCCAGCTCCCGGGACTTATCCTTTGGGGAGCAGTTCTTC. Amino acid sequence: CASSRDLSFGEQFF.

This clonotype has only a few counts. V is TRBV20-1 and J is TRBJ2-3; D remains ambiguous. The CDR3 runs to 13 residues. Germline V gives CDR1 DFQATT, CDR2 SNEGSKA (reference sequence). V lost 5 bases and J 5 bases, leaving 14 bases between the germline ends. CDR3 in amino acids: CSAGLPPEDTQYF. In nucleotides, the CDR3 is TGCAGTGCTGGTCTTCCCCCCGAAGATACGCAGTATTTT.

Many counts were recorded for this clonotype. The rearrangement links TRBV7-2 to TRBJ1-2, with D perhaps TRBD1 (5 bases). The CDR3 covers 14 residues. V dropped 0 bases and J dropped 7 bases, with 12 bases sitting between them. The V gene's germline CDR1 is SGHTA and CDR2 FQGNSA. In nucleotides, the CDR3 is TGTGCCAGCAGCTTAGCTTCGAGGGGCGCTGGCTACACCTTC. Its translation: CASSLASRGAGYTF.

This clonotype has just one count. The CDR3 DNA sequence: TGTGCCAGCACCCCAGGGTTGAACACTGAAGCTTTCTTT. It translates to CASTPGLNTEAFF. This rearrangement joins TRBV12-3 or TRBV12-4 to TRBJ1-1; TRBD1 might be the D (5 bases). With 7 bases removed from V and 0 bases from J, the gap between germline ends came to 9 bases. CDR3 length: 13 amino acids.

This chain connects TRBV29-1 to TRBJ1-1; unclear D gene. Germline-derived CDR1 and CDR2 are SQVTM and ANQGSEA. The CDR3 runs 10 residues. The V end lost 7 bases, the J end lost 8 bases, and 11 bases lay between the germline ends. The CDR3 protein is CSASPPEAFF. The CDR3 nucleotides read TGCAGCGCCTCCCCGCCGGAAGCTTTCTTT.

Details on this clonotype: A much larger clone lies a single base off, so this may be a read error. No conserved phenylalanine or tryptophan is present at the end of the CDR3, so a read error is the likely explanation. This rearrangement joins TRBV12-3 or TRBV12-4 to TRBJ1-5; D ambiguous. The ends were cut back, 3 bases at V and 6 bases at J, with 12 bases in the middle. CDR3 length: 14 residues. CDR3 DNA sequence: TGTGCCAGCAGTTTGGGAGCAGGCGTTCAGCCCCAGCATTGT. Amino acid sequence: CASSLGAGVQPQHC.